This T cell receptor (beta chain) was found in a study of T cell responses to AZD1222 COVID-19 vaccine listed by TCRdb under 2021. Regarding the study in general: AZD1222 recipients given second doses at about 4 weeks or at about 12 weeks were pooled, since spike-specific TCR depth and breadth were not found to differ between the two schedules. A total of 233 trial participants underwent TCR sequencing, of whom around 210 had received two doses of AZD1222 and some 25 had received two doses of the MenACWY control vaccine. Trial participants were enrolled by age into 18-55, 56-69 and 70-plus year subgroups, with 148, 28 and 57 TCR-sequenced participants respectively. Findings and caveats that apply to the study as a whole: A significant rise in spike-specific TCR breadth and depth was observed after two AZD1222 doses relative to day 0 and relative to MenACWY recipients. Because no day 14 peak-response samples were available, the repertoires could be characterized only after the peak T cell response. The 56-69-year group was small, and its depth increase did not reach significance, likely because of low power. Vaccine-associated CD4 TCRs spanned the whole spike protein, with dominant responses in regions 160-218 and 743-854. Participants were mostly white British and included more females than males, and it was suggested by the authors that clonal diversity may have been underestimated. Conclusions about previously exposed vaccinees are limited because only five to seven AZD1222 recipients were SARS-CoV-2 seropositive at baseline. Nearly half of unique spike-specific TCRs reportedly recognized epitopes outside regions mutated in the B.1.351 and B.1.1.7 variants.

The CDR3 sequence holds 15 residues, the cysteine and phenylalanine included. Of the read, only the CDR3 DNA is kept; its 45 bases are in frame from base 1. V loses 7 bases of germline sequence and J loses 4 bases, and the interval between the two ends is 18 bases. The germline V gene supplies CDR1 SGHRS and CDR2 YFSETQ. A note on this clone: Its antigen is currently not known. Per-nucleotide qualities are absent, and no much larger clonotype sits a single base away.

Sample time point, as interpreted from the label and publication: baseline before first vaccination. Vaccinee samples came from UK trials COV001 and COV002, including a single-blind randomized controlled phase 2/3 trial of AZD1222 (ChAdOx1 nCoV-19) in healthy adults. For TCRbeta chain sequencing, PBMC samples were collected from trial participants at day 0 and at day 28 after the second dose. The CDR3 regions of human TCRbeta chains were analyzed by immunosequencing. Per the source publication's procedure: TCRs in the repertoires were matched against a reference library of SARS-CoV-2-specific TCRs that had been generated with the MIRA antigen-specificity platform. Breadth meant the fraction of unique TCRs that were SARS-CoV-2-associated, whereas depth meant the fraction of total T cells that were SARS-CoV-2-associated. Using the MIRA data, each spike-specific TCR was assigned both to the spike region to which the TCR was reactive and to a CD4 or CD8 class. Log10-transformed breadth and depth values were compared by one-way ANOVA with Sidak's multiple comparisons tests. Held by TCRdb, this immuneACCESS table contains in-frame sequences only and omits some clones. Under half of the omission traces to an unresolved V gene where checked; the cause of the rest is unknown. V, J and clone size are those of that table, while D and trimming were read from the DNA. In all, the sample holds more than 85,000 clones, and about 87% of those were seen once. About 1.6% of the sample belongs to the ten largest clones.

The source was peripheral blood, collected on day 0 of AZD1222 vaccination. The V and J segments used are TRBV5-1 and TRBJ1-3; the D gene identity is not certain. This TCR was recovered from an adult in good health. The CDR3 sequence is CASREWVTGGNTIYF. The DNA sequence is TGCGCCAGCCGAGAGTGGGTGACGGGAGGAAACACCATATATTTT.